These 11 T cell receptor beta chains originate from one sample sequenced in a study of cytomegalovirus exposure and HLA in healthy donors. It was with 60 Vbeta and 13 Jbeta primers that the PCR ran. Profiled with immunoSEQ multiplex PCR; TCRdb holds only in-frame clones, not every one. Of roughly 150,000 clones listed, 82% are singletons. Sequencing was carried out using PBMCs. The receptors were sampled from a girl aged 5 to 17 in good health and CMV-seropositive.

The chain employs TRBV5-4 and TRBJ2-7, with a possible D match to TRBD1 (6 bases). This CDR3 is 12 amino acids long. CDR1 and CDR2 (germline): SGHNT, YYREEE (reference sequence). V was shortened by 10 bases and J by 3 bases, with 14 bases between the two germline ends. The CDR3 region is CAWTDSYYEQYF. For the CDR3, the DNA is TGTGCCTGGACGGACAGCTACTACGAGCAGTACTTC.

CDR3 sequence reads: CAISATGSEQYF. The CDR3 DNA reads as TGTGCCATCAGCGCAACAGGGTCCGAGCAGTACTTC. The genes are TRBV10-3 and TRBJ2-7; perhaps TRBD1 as D (6 bases). The CDR3 runs 12 residues. Trimming shortened V by 6 bases and J by 6 bases, and 12 bases separated the two germline ends. Germline loops: CDR1 ENHRY, CDR2 SYGVKD.

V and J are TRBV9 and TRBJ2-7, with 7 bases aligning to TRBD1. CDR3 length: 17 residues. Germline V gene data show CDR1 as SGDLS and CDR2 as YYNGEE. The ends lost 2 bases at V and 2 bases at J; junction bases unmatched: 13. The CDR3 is CASSVRDSLFSTYEQYF. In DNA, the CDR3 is TGTGCCAGCAGCGTTCGGGACAGCCTTTTTTCAACCTACGAGCAGTACTTC.

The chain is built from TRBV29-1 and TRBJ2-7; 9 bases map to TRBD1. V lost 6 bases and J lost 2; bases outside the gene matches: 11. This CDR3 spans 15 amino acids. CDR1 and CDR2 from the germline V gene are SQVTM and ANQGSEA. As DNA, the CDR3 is TGCAGCGTCGTGAATTTAGGACAGGGGACCTACGAGCAGTACTTC. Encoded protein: CSVVNLGQGTYEQYF.

The CDR3 protein is CASSVGTGIGNTIYF. In DNA, the CDR3 is TGTGCCAGCAGCGTAGGGACAGGGATCGGAAACACCATATATTTT. The rearrangement uses TRBV9 and TRBJ1-3, with TRBD1 identical over 8 bases. Unmatched junction bases numbered 3, after V lost 0 bases and J lost 4 bases. This CDR3 is 15 amino acids long. Germline loops: CDR1 SGDLS, CDR2 YYNGEE.

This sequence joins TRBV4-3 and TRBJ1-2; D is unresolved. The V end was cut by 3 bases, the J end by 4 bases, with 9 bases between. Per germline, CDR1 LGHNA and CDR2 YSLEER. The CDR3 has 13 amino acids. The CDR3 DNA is TGCGCCAGCAGCCACTTAAATTTCTATGGCTACACCTTC. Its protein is CASSHLNFYGYTF.

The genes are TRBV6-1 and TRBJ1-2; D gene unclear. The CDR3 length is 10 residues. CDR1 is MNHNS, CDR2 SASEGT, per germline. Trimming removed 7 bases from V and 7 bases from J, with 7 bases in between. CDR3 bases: TGTGCCAGCAACTATGGTGGCTACACCTTC. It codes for CASNYGGYTF.

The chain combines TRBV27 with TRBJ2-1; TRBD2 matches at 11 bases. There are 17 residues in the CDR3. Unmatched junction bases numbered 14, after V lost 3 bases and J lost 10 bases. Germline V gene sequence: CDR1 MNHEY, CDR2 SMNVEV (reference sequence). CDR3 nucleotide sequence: TGTGCCAGCAGTTTCCAACTAGCGGGAGTTAAGTGGGGAGAGCAGTTCTTC. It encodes CASSFQLAGVKWGEQFF.

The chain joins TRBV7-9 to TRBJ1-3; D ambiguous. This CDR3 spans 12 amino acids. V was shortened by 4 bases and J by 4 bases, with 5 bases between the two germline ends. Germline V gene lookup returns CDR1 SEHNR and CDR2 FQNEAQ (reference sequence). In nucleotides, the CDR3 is TGTGCCAGCAGCTCGAGAGGAAACACCATATATTTT. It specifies CASSSRGNTIYF.

The CDR3 loop is CASSFRLGTYEQYF. The CDR3 DNA sequence: TGTGCCAGCAGCTTTCGACTAGGCACCTACGAGCAGTACTTC. The chain links TRBV11-1 to TRBJ2-7; possibly TRBD2 for D (6 bases). V dropped 3 bases and J dropped 2 bases, with 11 bases sitting between them. The CDR3 spans 14 residues. Per the germline V gene, CDR1 is SGHAT and CDR2 is FQDESV (reference sequence).

CDR3 sequence: CASSPTAVSYEQYF. CDR3 in DNA: TGTGCCAGCAGCCCAACCGCGGTTTCCTACGAGCAGTACTTC. This sequence joins TRBV7-3 and TRBJ2-7, with no clear D. CDR3 size: 14 residues. V shed 5 bases and J shed 1 base, with 12 bases lying between them. Germline CDR1 is SGHTA and CDR2 is FQGTGA. Looking up the rest from reference TRBV7-3 and TRBJ2-7 gives the full variable domain: GAGVSQTPSNKVTEKGKYVELRCDPISGHTALYWYRQSLGQGPEFLIYFQGTGAADDSGLPNDRFFAVRPEGSVSTLKIQRTERGDSAVYLCASSPTAVSYEQYFGPGTRLTVT.